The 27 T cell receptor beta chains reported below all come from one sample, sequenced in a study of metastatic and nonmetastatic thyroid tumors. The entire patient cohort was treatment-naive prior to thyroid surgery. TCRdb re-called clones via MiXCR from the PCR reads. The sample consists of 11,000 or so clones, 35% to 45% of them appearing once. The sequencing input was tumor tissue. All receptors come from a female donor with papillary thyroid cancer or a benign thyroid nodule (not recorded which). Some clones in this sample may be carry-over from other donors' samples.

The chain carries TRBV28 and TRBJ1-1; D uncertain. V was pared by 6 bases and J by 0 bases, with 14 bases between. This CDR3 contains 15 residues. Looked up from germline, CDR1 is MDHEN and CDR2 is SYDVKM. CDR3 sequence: CASSLGGLMNTEAFF. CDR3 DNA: TGTGCCAGCAGCCTTGGTGGACTCATGAACACTGAAGCTTTCTTT.

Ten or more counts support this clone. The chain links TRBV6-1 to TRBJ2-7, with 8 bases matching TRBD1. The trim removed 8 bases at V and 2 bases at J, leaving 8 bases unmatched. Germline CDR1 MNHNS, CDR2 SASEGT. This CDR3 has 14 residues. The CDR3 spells CASSRDRNTYEQYF. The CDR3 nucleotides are TGTGCCAGCTCAAGGGACAGGAATACCTACGAGCAGTACTTC.

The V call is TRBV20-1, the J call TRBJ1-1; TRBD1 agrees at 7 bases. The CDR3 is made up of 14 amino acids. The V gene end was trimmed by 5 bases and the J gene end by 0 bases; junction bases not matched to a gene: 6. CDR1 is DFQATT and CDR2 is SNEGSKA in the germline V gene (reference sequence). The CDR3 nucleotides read TGCAGTGCTGACGAGGGACAGCTGAACACTGAAGCTTTCTTT. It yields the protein CSADEGQLNTEAFF.

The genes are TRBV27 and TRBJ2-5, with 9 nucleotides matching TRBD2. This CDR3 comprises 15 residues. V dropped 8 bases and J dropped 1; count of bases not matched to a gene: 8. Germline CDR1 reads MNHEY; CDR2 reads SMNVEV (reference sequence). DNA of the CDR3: TGTGCCAGCTCGAGGGCGGGAGGGATCCAAGAGACCCAGTACTTC. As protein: CASSRAGGIQETQYF.

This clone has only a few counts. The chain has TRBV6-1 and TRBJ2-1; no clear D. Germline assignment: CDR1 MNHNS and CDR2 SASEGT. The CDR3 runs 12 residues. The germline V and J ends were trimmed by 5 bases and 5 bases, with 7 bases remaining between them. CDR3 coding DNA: TGTGCCAGCAGTCCTTTTAACAATGAGCAGTTCTTC. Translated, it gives CASSPFNNEQFF.

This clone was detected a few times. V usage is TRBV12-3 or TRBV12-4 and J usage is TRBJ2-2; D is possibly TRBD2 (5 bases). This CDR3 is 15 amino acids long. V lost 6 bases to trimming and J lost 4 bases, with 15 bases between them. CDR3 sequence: CASSPERIRTGELFF. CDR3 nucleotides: TGTGCCAGCAGCCCAGAGCGGATCCGCACCGGGGAGCTGTTTTTT.

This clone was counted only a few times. The CDR3 DNA sequence: TGTGCCAGCGGTTTTACGGGAGAGAATCAGCCCCAGCATTTT. Amino acid sequence: CASGFTGENQPQHF. The V and J genes are TRBV6-1 and TRBJ1-5; D is undetermined. The CDR3 spans 14 residues. From germline, CDR1 is MNHNS and CDR2 SASEGT. Trimming took 8 bases from V and 4 from J, leaving 15 bases between them.

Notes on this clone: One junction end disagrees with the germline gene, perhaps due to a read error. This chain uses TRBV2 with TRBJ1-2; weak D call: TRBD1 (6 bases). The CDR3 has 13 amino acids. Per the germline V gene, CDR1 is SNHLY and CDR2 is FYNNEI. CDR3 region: CASTEDRYEGYTF. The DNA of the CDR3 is TGTGCCAGCACTGAAGACAGGTATGAAGGCTACACCTTC.

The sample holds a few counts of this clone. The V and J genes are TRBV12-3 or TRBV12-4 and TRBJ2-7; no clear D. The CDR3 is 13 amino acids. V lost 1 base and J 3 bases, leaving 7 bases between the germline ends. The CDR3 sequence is CASSLVTVYEQYF. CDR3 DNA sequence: TGTGCCAGCAGTTTAGTTACGGTCTACGAGCAGTACTTC.

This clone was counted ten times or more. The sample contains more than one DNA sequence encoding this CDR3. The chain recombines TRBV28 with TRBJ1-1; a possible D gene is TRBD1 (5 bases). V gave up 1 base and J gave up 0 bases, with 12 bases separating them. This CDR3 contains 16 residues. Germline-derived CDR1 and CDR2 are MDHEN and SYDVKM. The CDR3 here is CASSLSPGSMNTEAFF. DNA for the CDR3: TGTGCCAGCAGTTTATCACCAGGGTCGATGAACACTGAAGCTTTCTTT.

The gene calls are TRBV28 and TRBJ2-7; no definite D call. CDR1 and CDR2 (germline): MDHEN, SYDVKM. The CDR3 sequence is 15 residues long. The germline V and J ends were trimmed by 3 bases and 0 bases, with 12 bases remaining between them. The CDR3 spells CASSFGQDLSYEQYF. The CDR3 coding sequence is TGTGCCAGCAGTTTCGGCCAGGACCTCTCCTACGAGCAGTACTTC.

The CDR3 protein is CASMRGSGNTDTQYF. The CDR3 region has the DNA TGTGCCAGTATGAGGGGGAGCGGAAACACAGATACGCAGTATTTT. This chain joins TRBV19 and TRBJ2-3; D may be TRBD1 (6 bases). Germline CDR1 is LNHDA and CDR2 is SQIVND (reference sequence). The CDR3 has 15 amino acids. The V gene lost 7 bases and the J gene lost 2 bases, with 16 bases spanning the gap.

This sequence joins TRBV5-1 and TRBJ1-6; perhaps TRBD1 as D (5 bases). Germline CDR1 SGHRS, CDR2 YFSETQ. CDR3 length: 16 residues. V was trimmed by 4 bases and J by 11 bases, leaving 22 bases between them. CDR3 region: CASSRMGDGGYAPLHF. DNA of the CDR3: TGCGCCAGCAGCCGGATGGGGGACGGTGGCTATGCACCCCTCCACTTT.

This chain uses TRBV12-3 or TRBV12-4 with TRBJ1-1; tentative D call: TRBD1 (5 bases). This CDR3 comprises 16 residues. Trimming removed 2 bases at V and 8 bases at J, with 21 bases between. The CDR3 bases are TGTGCCAGCAGTTTACATTCAGTCCAGGGCGAGGCGGAAGCTTTCTTT. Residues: CASSLHSVQGEAEAFF.

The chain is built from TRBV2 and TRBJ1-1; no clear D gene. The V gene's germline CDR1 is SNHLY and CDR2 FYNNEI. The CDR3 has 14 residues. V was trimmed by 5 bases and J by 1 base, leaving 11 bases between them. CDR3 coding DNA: TGTGCCAGCAGTCTTGGGTGGCCGAACACTGAAGCTTTCTTT. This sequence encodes CASSLGWPNTEAFF.

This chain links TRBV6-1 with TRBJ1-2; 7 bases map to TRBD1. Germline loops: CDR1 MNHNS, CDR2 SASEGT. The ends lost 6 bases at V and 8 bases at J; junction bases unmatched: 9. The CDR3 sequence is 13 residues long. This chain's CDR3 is CASSGDSVRGYTF. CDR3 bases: TGTGCCAGCAGCGGGGACAGTGTAAGAGGCTACACCTTC.

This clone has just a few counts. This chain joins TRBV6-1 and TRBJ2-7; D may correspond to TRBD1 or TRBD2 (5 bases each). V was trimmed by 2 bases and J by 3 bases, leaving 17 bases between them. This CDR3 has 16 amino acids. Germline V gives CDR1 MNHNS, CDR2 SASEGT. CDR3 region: CASSEIFSGTGYEQYF. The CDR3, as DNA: TGTGCCAGCAGTGAAATTTTTTCCGGGACGGGCTACGAGCAGTACTTC.

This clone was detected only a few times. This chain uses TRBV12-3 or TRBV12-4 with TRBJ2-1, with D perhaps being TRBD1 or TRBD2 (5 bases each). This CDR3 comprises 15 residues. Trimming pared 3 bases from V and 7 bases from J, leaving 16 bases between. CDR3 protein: CASSLGDGAWNEQFF. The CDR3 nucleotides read TGTGCCAGCAGTTTGGGGGACGGGGCGTGGAATGAGCAGTTCTTC.

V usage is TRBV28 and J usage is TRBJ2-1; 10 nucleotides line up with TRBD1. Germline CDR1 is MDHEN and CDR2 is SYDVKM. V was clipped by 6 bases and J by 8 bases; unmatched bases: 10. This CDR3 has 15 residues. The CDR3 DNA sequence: TGTGCCAGCAGCTTCCGGGACAGGGGACTACATGAGCAGTTCTTC. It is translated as CASSFRDRGLHEQFF.

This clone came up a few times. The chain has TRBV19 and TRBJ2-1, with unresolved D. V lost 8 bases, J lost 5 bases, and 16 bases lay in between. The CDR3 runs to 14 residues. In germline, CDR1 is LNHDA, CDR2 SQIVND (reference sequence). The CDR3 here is CASGKFVGNNEQFF. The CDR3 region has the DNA TGTGCCAGTGGAAAGTTTGTAGGAAACAATGAGCAGTTCTTC.

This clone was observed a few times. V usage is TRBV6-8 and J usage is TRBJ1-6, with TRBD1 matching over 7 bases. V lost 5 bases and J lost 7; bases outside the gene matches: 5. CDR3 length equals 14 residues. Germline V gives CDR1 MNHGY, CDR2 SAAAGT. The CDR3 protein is CASSKTGINSPLHF. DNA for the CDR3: TGTGCCAGCAGTAAGACAGGGATAAATTCACCCCTCCACTTT.

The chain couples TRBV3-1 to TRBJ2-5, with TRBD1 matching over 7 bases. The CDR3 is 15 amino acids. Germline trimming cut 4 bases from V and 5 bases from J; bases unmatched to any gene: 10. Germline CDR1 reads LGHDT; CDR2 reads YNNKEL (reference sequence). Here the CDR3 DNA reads TGTGCCAGCAGCCCTCTAACAGGGGATGGGGAGACCCAGTACTTC. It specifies CASSPLTGDGETQYF.

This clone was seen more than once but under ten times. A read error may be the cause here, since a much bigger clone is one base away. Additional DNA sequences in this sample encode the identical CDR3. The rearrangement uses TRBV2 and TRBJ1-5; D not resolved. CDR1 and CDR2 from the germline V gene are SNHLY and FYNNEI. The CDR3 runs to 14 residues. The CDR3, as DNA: TGTGCCAGCAGTGAGGCGCCAAGCAACCAGCCCCAGCATTTT. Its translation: CASSEAPSNQPQHF.

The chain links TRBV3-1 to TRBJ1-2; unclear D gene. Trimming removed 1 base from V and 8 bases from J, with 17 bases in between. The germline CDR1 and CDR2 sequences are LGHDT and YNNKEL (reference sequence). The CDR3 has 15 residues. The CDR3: CASSQVLRNNSGYTF. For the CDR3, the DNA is TGTGCCAGCAGCCAAGTCTTACGGAACAATTCGGGCTACACCTTC. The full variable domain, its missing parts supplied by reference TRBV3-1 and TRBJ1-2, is DTAVSQTPKYLVTQMGNDKSIKCEQNLGHDTMYWYKQDSKKFLKIMFSYNNKELIINETVPNRFSPKSPDKAHLNLHINSLELGDSAVYFCASSQVLRNNSGYTFGSGTRLTVV.

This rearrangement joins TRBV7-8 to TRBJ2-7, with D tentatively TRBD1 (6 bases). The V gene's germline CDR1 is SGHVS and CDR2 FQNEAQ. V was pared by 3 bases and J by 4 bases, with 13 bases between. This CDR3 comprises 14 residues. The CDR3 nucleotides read TGTGCCAGCAGCTTCGCCGGGACAACTTACGAGCAGTACTTC. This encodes CASSFAGTTYEQYF.

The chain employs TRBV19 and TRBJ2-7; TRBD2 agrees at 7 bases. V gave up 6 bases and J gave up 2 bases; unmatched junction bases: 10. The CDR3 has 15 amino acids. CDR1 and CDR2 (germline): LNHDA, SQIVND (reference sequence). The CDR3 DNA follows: TGTGCCAGTAGCCCGTTCGTGGGAGGGGCCTACGAGCAGTACTTC. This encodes CASSPFVGGAYEQYF.

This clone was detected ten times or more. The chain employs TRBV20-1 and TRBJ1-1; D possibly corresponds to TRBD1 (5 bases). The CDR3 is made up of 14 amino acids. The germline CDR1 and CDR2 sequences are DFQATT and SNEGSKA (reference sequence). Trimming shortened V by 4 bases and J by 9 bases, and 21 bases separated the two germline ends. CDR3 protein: CSATLGTLVIKAFF. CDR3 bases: TGCAGTGCTACCCTCGGGACGCTAGTGATCAAAGCTTTCTTT.